A selection of T cell receptor beta chains follows, all from one sample in a study of T cell repertoires in cytomegalovirus infection. Their antigens are not known. TCRdb independently ran MiXCR on the reads; one entry per CDR3 protein. The table shows around 710,000 distinct CDR3 sequences, with around 29% occurring only once. This specimen was cultured CD8+ T cells from PBMCs, taken from culture after CMV antigen stimulation. The receptors stem from a human donor in good health (CMV status not recorded). Some clones in this sample may be carry-over from other donors' samples. The CDR3 runs from the conserved cysteine through the conserved F or W. A D gene is named only where the DNA matches it firmly. Some rows mark clone size as missing; the rest say once, few, many or name a class of expanded clone.

d_call j_call clone_size v_call cdr3_nt cdr3_aa
- TRBJ1-1 few TRBV18 TGTGCCAGCTCACCACCTGAAATCGAGGTTCTTGAAGCTTTCTTT CASSPPEIEVLEAFF
- TRBJ2-1 - TRBV4-3 TGCGCCAGCAGCCAAGGGATTTCGGGAGCCAATGAGCAGTTCTTC CASSQGISGANEQFF
TRBD2 TRBJ2-1 - TRBV2 TGTGCCAGCAGTGAATACGGGACTAGCGGGGGGGGCGAGCAGTTCTTC CASSEYGTSGGGEQFF
- TRBJ1-3 few TRBV15 TGTGCCACCAGCGGCAGTGGGGCCTCGCTAGGAAACACCATATATTTT CATSGSGASLGNTIYF
- TRBJ1-4 few TRBV2 TGTGCCAGCACAAAGACCGCGGGTAATGAAAAACTGTTTTTT CASTKTAGNEKLFF
- TRBJ1-2 - TRBV28 TGTGCCAGCAGTTTTGTTGGGGAAATTAACTATGGCTACACCTTC CASSFVGEINYGYTF
- TRBJ2-1 - TRBV12-3/TRBV12-4 TGTGCCAGCAGTCTCCCTGCCAATGAGCAGTTCTTC CASSLPANEQFF
- TRBJ1-1 few TRBV12-3/TRBV12-4 TGTGCCAGCAGTCCCCAGGCACTCATGAACACTGAAGCTTTCTTT CASSPQALMNTEAFF
- TRBJ2-2 many TRBV11-2 TGTGCCAGCAGCTTATCTAACAGCAAGCCCGGGGAGCTGTTTTTT CASSLSNSKPGELFF
- TRBJ2-3 - TRBV2 TGTGCCAGCAGTACGGACAGTGAAAAACCCCGAAAGTTAGATACGCAGTATTTT CASSTDSEKPRKLDTQYF
TRBD2 TRBJ2-5 - TRBV27 TGTGCCAGCAGTGAGGTAGCGGGGGGCGAGTGGTTGGAGACCCAGTACTTC CASSEVAGGEWLETQYF
- TRBJ2-1 - TRBV6-2/TRBV6-3 TGTGCCAACAGCGAGGGTCTATCCTACAATGAGCAGTTCTTC CANSEGLSYNEQFF
- TRBJ2-1 few TRBV11-2 TGTGCCAGCAGCTTTGAGGGCGGGTCTGGCGATGAGCAGTTCTTC CASSFEGGSGDEQFF
- TRBJ1-2 few TRBV10-2 TGCGCCAGCTTTGACAGAAACCCTAACTATGGCTACACCTTC CASFDRNPNYGYTF
- TRBJ2-7 once TRBV7-9 TGTGCCAGCAGCTTAGGGACAATCTACGAGCAGTACTTC CASSLGTIYEQYF
- TRBJ2-7 few TRBV6-5 TGTGCCAGCAGTTACGGAGCGGCTGAGTACGAGCAGTACTTC CASSYGAAEYEQYF
- TRBJ1-1 many TRBV27 TGTGCCAGCAGAAAGAACACTGAAGCTTTCTTT CASRKNTEAFF
- TRBJ1-1 - TRBV11-1 TGTGCCAGCAGCTTAGAACCCCAGGGCGAAGCTTTCTTT CASSLEPQGEAFF
- TRBJ1-5 - TRBV7-6 TGTGCCAGCAGCTTAGAGGTAGGGCCCCCCCAGCATTTT CASSLEVGPPQHF
- TRBJ1-2 many TRBV20-1 TGCAGTGCTAGAGCCCCAGGGGTCCTTGGCTATGGCTACACCTTC CSARAPGVLGYGYTF
- TRBJ2-5 - TRBV5-6 TGTGCCAGCAGCGGACCGGGATCCCCCCAAGAGACCCAGTACTTC CASSGPGSPQETQYF
- TRBJ1-4 - TRBV29-1 TGCAGCGTTGAGGGGGGGGCACAGGGAGCTAATGAAAAACTGTTTTTT CSVEGGAQGANEKLFF
- TRBJ1-2 - TRBV7-9 TGTGCCAGCAGCTTCGGCCCGGGACAAAATGGCTACACCTTC CASSFGPGQNGYTF
TRBD1 TRBJ1-4 many TRBV7-8 TGTGCCAGCAGCCCGGGACAGACCCTCGAAAAACTGTTTTTT CASSPGQTLEKLFF
TRBD2 TRBJ2-1 - TRBV12-3/TRBV12-4 TGTGCCAGCAGTTTCTCTGCTAGCGGGACTGAGCAGTTCTTC CASSFSASGTEQFF